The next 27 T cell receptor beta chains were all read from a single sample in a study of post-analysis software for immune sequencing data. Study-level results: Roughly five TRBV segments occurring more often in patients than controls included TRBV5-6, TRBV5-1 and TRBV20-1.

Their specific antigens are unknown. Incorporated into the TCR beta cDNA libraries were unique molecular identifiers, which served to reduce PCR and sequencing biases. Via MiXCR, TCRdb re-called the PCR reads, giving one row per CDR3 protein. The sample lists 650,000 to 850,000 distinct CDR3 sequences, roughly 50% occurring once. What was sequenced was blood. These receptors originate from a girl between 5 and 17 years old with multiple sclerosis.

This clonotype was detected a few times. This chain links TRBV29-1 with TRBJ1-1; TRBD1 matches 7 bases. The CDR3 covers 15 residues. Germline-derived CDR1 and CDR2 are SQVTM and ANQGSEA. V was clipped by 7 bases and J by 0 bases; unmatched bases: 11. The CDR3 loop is CSATPGTDMNTEAFF. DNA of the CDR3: TGCAGCGCCACGCCGGGGACAGACATGAACACTGAAGCTTTCTTT.

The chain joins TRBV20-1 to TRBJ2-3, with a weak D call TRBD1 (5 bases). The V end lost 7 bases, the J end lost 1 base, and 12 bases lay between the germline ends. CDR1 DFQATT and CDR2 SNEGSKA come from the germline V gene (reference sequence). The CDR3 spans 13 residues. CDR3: CSVQVARTDTQYF. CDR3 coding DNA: TGCAGTGTACAGGTCGCCCGCACAGATACGCAGTATTTT.

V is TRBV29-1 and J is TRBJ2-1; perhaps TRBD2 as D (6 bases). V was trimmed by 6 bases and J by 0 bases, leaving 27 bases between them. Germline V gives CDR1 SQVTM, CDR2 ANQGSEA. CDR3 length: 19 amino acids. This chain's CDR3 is CSVQIAGLQTLSSYNEQFF. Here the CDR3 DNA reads TGCAGCGTGCAGATCGCGGGACTCCAGACTTTGAGCTCCTACAATGAGCAGTTCTTC.

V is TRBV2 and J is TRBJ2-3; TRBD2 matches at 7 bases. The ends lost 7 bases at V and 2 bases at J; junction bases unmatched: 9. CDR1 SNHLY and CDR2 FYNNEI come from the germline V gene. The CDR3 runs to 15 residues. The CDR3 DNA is TGTGCCAGCACCATAAGGCGGGGGACCACAGATACGCAGTATTTT. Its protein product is CASTIRRGTTDTQYF.

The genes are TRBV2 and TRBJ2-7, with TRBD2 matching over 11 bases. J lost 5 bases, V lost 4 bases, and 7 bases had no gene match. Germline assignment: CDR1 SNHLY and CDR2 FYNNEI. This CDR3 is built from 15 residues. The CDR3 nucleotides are TGTGCCAGCAGTGTACTAGCGGGAGTAGGGCACGAGCAGTACTTC. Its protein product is CASSVLAGVGHEQYF.

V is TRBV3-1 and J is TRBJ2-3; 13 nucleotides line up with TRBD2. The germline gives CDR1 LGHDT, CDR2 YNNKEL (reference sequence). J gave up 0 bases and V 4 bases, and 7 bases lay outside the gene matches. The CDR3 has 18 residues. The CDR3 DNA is TGTGCCAGCAGCCCTGGACTAGCGGGAGCTGGCAGCACAGATACGCAGTATTTT. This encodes CASSPGLAGAGSTDTQYF.

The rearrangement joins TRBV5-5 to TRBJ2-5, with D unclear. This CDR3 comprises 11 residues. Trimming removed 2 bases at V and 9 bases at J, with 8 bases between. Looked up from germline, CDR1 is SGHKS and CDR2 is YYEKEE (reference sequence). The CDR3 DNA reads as TGTGCCAGCAGCTTAAACTCACCCCAGTACTTC. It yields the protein CASSLNSPQYF.

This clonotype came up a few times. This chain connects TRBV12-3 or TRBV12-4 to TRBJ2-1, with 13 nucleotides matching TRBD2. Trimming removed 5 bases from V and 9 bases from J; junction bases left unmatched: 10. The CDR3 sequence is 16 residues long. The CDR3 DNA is TGTGCCAGCAGTACACTAGCGGGAGGGCCCTGGGGTGAGCAGTTCTTC. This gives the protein CASSTLAGGPWGEQFF.

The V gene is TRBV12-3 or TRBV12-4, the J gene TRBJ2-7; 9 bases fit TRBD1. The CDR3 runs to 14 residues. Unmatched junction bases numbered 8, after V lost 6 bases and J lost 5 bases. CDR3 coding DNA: TGTGCCAGCAGGTACCGGGACAGGGCCGACGAGCAGTACTTC. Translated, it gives CASRYRDRADEQYF.

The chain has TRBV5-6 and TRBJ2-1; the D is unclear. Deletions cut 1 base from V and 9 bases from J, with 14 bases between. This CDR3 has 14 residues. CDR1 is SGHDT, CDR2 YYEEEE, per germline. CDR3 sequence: CASSLLRSSSEQFF. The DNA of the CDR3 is TGTGCCAGCAGCTTGCTACGAAGTAGCAGTGAGCAGTTCTTC.

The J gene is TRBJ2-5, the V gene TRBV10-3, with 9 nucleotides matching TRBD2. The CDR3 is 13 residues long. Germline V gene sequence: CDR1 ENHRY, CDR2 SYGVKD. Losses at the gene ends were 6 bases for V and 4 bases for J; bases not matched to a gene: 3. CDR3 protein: CAIRGAGGETQYF. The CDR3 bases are TGTGCCATCAGGGGAGCGGGAGGAGAGACCCAGTACTTC.

The CDR3 DNA sequence: TGTGCCAGCAGCATGGCCGCGCAGGGGGCCTACGAGCAGTACTTC. This gives the protein CASSMAAQGAYEQYF. The J gene is TRBJ2-7, the V gene TRBV6-6, with 7 nucleotides matching TRBD1. This CDR3 region has 15 residues. Germline CDR1 and CDR2: MNHNY and SVGAGI (reference sequence). The V segment lost 6 bases and the J segment 2 bases; nucleotides outside the gene matches: 10.

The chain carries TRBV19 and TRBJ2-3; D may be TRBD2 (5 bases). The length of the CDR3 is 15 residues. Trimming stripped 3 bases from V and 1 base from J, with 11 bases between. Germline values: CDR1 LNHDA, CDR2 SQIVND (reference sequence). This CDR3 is CASSISGIGTDTQYF. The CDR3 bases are TGTGCCAGTAGTATTTCCGGGATTGGCACAGATACGCAGTATTTT.

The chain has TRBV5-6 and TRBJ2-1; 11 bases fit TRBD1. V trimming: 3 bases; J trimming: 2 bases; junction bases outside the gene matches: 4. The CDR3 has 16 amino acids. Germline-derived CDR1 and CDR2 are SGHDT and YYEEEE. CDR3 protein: CASSSRDRGAYNEQFF. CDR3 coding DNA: TGTGCCAGCAGCTCCCGGGACAGGGGGGCCTACAATGAGCAGTTCTTC.

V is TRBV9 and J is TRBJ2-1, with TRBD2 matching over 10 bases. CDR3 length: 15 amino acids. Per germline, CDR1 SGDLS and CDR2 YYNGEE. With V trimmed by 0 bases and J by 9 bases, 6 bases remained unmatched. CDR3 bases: TGTGCCAGCAGCGTAGAAGAGCGGGAGGGCCTTGAGCAGTTCTTC. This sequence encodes CASSVEEREGLEQFF.

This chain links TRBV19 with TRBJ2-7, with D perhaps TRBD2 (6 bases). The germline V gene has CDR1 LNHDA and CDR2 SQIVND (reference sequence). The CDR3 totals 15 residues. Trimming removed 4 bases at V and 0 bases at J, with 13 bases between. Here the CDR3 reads CASSKLGLTSYEQYF. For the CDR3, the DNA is TGTGCCAGTAGTAAATTGGGACTGACCTCCTACGAGCAGTACTTC.

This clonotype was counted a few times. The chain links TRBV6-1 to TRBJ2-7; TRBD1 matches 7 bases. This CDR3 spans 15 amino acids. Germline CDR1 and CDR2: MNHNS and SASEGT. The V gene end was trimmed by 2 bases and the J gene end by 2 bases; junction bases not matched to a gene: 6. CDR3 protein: CASSEPGQKTYEQYF. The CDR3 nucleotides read TGTGCCAGCAGTGAACCGGGACAGAAGACCTACGAGCAGTACTTC.

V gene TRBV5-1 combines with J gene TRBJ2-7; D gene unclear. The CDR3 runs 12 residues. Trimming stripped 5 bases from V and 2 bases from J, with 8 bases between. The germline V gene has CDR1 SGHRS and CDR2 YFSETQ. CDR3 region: CASSDVAYEQYF. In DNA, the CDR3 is TGCGCCAGCAGTGACGTAGCCTACGAGCAGTACTTC.

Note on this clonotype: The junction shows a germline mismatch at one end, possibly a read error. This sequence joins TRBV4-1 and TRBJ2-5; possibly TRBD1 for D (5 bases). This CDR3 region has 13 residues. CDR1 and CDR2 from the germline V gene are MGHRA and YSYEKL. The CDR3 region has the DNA TGTGCCAGCAGCCAAGCAGGGAAAGAGACCCAGTACTTC. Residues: CASSQAGKETQYF.

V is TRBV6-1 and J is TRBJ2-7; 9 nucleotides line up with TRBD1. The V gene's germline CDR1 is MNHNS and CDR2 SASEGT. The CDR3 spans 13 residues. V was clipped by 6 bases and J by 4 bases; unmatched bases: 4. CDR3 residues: CASRQGAAYEQYF. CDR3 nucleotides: TGTGCCAGCAGACAGGGGGCGGCTTACGAGCAGTACTTC.

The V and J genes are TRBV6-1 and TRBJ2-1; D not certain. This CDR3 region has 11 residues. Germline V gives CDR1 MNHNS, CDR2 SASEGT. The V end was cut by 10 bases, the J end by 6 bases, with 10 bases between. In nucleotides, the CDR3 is TGTGCCATCCTCAGGACCAATGAGCAGTTCTTC. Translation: CAILRTNEQFF.

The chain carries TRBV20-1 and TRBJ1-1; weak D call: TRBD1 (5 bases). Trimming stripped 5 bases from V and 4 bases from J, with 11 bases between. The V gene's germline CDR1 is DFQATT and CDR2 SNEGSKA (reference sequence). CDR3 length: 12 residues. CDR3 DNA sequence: TGCAGTGCTGAAAGGGGTTTCACTGAAGCTTTCTTT. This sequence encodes CSAERGFTEAFF.

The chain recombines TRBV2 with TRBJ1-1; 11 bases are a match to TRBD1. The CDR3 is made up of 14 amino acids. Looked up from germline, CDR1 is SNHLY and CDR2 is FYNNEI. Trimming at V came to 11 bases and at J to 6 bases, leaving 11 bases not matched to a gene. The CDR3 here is CAGTVDRGRAEAFF. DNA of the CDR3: TGTGCCGGCACCGTGGACAGGGGGCGGGCTGAAGCTTTCTTT. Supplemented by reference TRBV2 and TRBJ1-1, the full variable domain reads EPEVTQTPSHQVTQMGQEVILRCVPISNHLYFYWYRQILGQKVEFLVSFYNNEISEKSEIFDDQFSVERPDGSNFTLKIRSTKLEDSAMYFCAGTVDRGRAEAFFGQGTRLTVV.

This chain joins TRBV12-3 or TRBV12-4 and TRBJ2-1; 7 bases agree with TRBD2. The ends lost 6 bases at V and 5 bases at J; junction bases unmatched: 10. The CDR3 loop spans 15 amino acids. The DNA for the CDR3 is TGTGCCAGCAGCCCCGGAGTAGCGGGTAACAATGAGCAGTTCTTC. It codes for CASSPGVAGNNEQFF.

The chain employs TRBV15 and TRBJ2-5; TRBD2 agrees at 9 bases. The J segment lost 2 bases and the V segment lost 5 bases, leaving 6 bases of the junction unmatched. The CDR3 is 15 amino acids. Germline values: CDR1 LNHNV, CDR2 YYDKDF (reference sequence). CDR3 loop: CATSGGLASQETQYF. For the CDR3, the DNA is TGTGCCACCAGCGGTGGACTAGCGTCTCAAGAGACCCAGTACTTC.

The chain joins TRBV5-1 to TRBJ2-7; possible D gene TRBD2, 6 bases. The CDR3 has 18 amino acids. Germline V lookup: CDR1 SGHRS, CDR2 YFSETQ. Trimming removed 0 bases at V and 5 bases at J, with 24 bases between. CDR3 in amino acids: CASSLGPTGEAFLDEQYF. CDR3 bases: TGCGCCAGCAGCTTGGGGCCTACGGGAGAAGCGTTTCTCGACGAGCAGTACTTC.

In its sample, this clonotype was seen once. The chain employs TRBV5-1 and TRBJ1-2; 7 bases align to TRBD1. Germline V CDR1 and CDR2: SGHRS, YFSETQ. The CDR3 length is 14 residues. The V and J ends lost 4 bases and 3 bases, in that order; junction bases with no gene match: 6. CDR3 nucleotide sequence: TGCGCCAGCAGCCCGGGAGGGGGCGACTATGGCTACACCTTC. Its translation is CASSPGGGDYGYTF.